The 3 T cell receptor beta chains below all came from one sample that was sequenced in a study of blood T cell repertoires in COVID-19. Assay: immunoSEQ multiplex PCR; the TCRdb copy retains only in-frame clones and omits some. The table has about 260,000 clones, approximately 90% seen once. The source material was PBMCs or T cells enriched from blood (not recorded which). The receptors shown here come from a man aged 35 to 55 who had been exposed to COVID-19.

The chain recombines TRBV28 with TRBJ1-2, with D perhaps TRBD1 (6 bases). CDR1 MDHEN and CDR2 SYDVKM come from the germline V gene. V lost 7 bases to trimming and J lost 0 bases, with 12 bases between them. The CDR3 length is 14 residues. In DNA form, the CDR3 reads TGTGCCAGCACCGAACAGGGATCTAACTATGGCTACACCTTC. The encoded protein is CASTEQGSNYGYTF.

The J gene is TRBJ2-7, the V gene TRBV4-1, with TRBD2 matching 11 bases. V gave up 4 bases and J gave up 4 bases; unmatched junction bases: 6. This CDR3 contains 15 residues. Looked up from germline, CDR1 is MGHRA and CDR2 is YSYEKL. This CDR3 is CASSPRTSGPYEQYF. In nucleotides, the CDR3 is TGCGCCAGCAGCCCCCGGACTAGCGGGCCTTACGAGCAGTACTTC.

DNA of the CDR3: TGTGCCAGCAGAACTAGCGGATTTAGCACAGATACGCAGTATTTT. Its protein product is CASRTSGFSTDTQYF. V usage is TRBV2 and J usage is TRBJ2-3; 8 bases are shared with TRBD2. CDR1 is SNHLY and CDR2 is FYNNEI in the germline V gene. The CDR3 has 15 amino acids. V shed 6 bases and J 0 bases; nucleotides not matched to a gene: 5.